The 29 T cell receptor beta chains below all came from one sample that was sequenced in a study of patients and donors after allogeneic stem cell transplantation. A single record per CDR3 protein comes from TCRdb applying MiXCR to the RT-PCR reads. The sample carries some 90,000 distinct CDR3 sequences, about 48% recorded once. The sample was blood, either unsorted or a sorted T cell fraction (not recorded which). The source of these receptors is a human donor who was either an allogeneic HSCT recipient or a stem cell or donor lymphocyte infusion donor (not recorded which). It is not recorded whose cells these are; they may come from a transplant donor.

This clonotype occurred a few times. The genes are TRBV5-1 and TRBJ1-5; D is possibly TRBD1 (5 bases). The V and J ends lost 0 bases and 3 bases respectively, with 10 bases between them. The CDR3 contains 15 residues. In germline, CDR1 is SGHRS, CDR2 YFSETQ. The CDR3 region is CASSLEVGDNQPQHF. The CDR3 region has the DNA TGCGCCAGCAGCTTGGAGGTAGGGGACAATCAGCCCCAGCATTTT.

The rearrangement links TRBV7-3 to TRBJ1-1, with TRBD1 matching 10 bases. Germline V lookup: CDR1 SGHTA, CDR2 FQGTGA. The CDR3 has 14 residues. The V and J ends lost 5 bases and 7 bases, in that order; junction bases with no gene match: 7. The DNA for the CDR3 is TGTGCCAGCAGCCTAGGGGACAGGGGTTATGAAGCTTTCTTT. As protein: CASSLGDRGYEAFF.

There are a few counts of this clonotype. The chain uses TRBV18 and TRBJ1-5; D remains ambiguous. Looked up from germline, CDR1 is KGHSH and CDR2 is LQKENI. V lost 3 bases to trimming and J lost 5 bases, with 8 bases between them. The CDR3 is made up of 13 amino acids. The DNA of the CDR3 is TGTGCCAGCTCACCGAAGGAGTATCAGCCCCAGCATTTT. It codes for CASSPKEYQPQHF.

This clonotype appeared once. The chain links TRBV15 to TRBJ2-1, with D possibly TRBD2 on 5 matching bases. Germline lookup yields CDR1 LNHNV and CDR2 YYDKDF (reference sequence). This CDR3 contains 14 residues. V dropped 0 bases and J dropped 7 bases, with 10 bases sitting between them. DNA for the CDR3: TGTGCCACCAGCAGAGAACTAGTTACTAATGAGCAGTTCTTC. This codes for CATSRELVTNEQFF.

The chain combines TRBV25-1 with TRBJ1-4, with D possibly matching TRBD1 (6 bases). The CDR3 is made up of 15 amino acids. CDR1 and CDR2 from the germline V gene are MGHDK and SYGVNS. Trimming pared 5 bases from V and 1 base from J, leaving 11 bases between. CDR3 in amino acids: CASSSGGRTNEKLFF. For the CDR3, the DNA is TGTGCCAGCAGTTCGGGGGGGCGAACTAATGAAAAACTGTTTTTT.

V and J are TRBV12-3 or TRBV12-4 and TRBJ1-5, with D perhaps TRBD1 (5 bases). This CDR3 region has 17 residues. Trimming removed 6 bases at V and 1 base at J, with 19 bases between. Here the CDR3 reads CASSPATVGQSNQPQHF. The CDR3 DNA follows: TGTGCCAGCAGCCCCGCGACTGTGGGGCAAAGCAATCAGCCCCAGCATTTT.

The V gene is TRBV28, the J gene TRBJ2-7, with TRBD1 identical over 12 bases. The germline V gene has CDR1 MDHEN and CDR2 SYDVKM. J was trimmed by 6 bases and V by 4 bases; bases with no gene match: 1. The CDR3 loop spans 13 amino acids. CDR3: CASSWDRGREQYF. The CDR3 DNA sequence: TGTGCCAGCAGTTGGGACAGGGGGCGCGAGCAGTACTTC.

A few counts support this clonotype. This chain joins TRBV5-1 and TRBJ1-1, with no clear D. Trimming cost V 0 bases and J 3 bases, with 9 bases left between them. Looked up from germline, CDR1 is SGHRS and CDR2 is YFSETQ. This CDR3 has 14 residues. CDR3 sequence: CASSLDIGYTEAFF. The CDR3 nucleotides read TGCGCCAGCAGCTTGGATATAGGGTACACTGAAGCTTTCTTT.

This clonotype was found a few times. The CDR3 nucleotides are TGCAGTGCACCGGCGAAATATGGCTACACCTTC. Protein: CSAPAKYGYTF. The V call is TRBV20-1, the J call TRBJ1-2; D uncertain. V lost 6 bases and J lost 5, with 10 bases in between. Germline-derived CDR1 and CDR2 are DFQATT and SNEGSKA (reference sequence). The CDR3 sequence is 11 residues long.

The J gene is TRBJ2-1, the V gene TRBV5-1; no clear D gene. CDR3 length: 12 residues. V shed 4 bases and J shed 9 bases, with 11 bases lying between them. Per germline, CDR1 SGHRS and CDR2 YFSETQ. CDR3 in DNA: TGCGCCAGCAGCGATGCTTCGGTTGAGCAGTTCTTC. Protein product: CASSDASVEQFF.

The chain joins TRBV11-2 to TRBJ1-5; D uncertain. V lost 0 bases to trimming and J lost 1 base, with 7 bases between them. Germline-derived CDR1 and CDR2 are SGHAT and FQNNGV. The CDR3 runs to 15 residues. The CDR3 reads CASSLEPQSNQPQHF. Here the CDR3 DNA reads TGTGCCAGCAGCTTAGAGCCACAGAGCAATCAGCCCCAGCATTTT.

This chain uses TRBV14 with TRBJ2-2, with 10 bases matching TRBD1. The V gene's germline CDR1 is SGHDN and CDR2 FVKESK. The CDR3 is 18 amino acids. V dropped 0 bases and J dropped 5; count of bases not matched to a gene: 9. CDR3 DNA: TGTGCCAGCAGCCAAGAACCCCTAGACAGGGGGCGTACCGGGGAGCTGTTTTTT. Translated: CASSQEPLDRGRTGELFF.

The DNA of the CDR3 is TGCAGCGTCGTGTTGGCCCTCACAGATACGCAGTATTTT. As protein: CSVVLALTDTQYF. This chain joins TRBV29-1 and TRBJ2-3; no definite D call. Per germline, CDR1 SQVTM and CDR2 ANQGSEA. The CDR3 sequence is 13 residues long. The V end was cut by 6 bases, the J end by 2 bases, with 12 bases between.

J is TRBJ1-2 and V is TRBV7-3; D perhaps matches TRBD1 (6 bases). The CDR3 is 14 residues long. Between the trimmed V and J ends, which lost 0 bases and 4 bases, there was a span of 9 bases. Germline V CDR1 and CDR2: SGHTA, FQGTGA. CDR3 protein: CASSLTDSSYGYTF. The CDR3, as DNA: TGTGCCAGCAGCTTAACGGACAGTAGCTATGGCTACACCTTC.

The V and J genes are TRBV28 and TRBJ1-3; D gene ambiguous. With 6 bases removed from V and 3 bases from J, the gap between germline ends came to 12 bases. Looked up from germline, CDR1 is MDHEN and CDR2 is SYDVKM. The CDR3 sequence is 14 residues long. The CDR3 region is CASSPSVFGNTIYF. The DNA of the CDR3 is TGTGCCAGCAGCCCGTCTGTGTTTGGAAACACCATATATTTT.

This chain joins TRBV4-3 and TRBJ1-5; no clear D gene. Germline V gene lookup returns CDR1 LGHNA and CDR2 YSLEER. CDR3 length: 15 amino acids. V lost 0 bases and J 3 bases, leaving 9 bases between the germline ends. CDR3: CASSQELNANQPQHF. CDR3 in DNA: TGCGCCAGCAGCCAAGAACTCAACGCCAATCAGCCCCAGCATTTT.

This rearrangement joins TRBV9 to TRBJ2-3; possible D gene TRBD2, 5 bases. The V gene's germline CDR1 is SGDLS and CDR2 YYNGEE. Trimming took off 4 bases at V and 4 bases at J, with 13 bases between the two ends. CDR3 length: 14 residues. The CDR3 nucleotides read TGTGCCAGCAGCTTCGGACTGGCCTCAGATACGCAGTATTTT. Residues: CASSFGLASDTQYF.

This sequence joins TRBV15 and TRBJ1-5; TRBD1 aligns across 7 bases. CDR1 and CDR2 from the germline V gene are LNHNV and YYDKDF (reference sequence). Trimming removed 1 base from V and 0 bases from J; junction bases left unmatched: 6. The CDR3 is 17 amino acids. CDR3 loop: CATSRGQGHNSNQPQHF. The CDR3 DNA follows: TGTGCCACCAGCAGAGGACAGGGCCATAATAGCAATCAGCCCCAGCATTTT.

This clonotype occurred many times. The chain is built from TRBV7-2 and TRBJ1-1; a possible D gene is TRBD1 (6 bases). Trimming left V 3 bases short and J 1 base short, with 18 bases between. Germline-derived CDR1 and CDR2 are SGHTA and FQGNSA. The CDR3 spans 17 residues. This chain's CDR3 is CASSLGLGGVGNTEAFF. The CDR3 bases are TGTGCCAGCAGCTTGGGTTTGGGGGGCGTAGGGAACACTGAAGCTTTCTTT.

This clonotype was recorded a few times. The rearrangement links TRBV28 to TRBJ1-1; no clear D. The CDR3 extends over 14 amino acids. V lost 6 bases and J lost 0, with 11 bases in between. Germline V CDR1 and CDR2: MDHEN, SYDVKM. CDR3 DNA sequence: TGTGCCAGCAGCCCCTATAGGTTGAACACTGAAGCTTTCTTT. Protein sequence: CASSPYRLNTEAFF. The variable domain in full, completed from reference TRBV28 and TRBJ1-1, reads DVKVTQSSRYLVKRTGEKVFLECVQDMDHENMFWYRQDPGLGLRLIYFSYDVKMKEKGDIPEGYSVSREKKERFSLILESASTNQTSMYLCASSPYRLNTEAFFGQGTRLTVV.

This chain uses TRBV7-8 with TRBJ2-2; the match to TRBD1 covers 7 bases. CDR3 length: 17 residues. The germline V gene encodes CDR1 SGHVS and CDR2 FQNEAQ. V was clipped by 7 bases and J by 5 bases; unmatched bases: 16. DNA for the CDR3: TGTGCCAGCACCCCCCTTCGGACAGGAAGAGGAACCGGGGAGCTGTTTTTT. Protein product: CASTPLRTGRGTGELFF.

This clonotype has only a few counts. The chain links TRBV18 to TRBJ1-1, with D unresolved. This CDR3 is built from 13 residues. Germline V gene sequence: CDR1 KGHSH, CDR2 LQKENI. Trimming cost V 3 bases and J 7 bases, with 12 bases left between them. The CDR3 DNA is TGTGCCAGCTCACCGTTGGTCGGGGTTGAAGCTTTCTTT. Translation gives CASSPLVGVEAFF.

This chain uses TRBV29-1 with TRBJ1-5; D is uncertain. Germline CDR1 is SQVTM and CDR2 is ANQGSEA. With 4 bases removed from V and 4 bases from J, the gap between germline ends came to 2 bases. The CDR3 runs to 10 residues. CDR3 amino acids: CSVGNQPQHF. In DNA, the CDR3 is TGCAGCGTTGGTAATCAGCCCCAGCATTTT.

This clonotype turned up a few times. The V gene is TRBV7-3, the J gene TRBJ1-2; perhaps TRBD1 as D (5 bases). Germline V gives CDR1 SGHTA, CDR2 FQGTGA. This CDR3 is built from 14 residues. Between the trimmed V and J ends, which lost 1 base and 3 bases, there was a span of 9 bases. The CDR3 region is CASSLMGGDYGYTF. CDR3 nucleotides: TGTGCCAGCAGCTTAATGGGGGGAGACTATGGCTACACCTTC.

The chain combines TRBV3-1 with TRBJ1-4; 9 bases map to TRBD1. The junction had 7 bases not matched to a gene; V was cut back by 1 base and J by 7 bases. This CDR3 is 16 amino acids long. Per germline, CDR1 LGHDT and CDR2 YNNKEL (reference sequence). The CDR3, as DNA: TGTGCCAGCAGCCAAGGGTCTACAGGGGGCACTGAAAAACTGTTTTTT. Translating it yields CASSQGSTGGTEKLFF.

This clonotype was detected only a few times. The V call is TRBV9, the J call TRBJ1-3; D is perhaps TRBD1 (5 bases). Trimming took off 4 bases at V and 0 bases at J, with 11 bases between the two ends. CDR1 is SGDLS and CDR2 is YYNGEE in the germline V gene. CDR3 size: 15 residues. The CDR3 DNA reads TGTGCCAGCAGCCCCCGGGGCCACTCTGGAAACACCATATATTTT. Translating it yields CASSPRGHSGNTIYF.

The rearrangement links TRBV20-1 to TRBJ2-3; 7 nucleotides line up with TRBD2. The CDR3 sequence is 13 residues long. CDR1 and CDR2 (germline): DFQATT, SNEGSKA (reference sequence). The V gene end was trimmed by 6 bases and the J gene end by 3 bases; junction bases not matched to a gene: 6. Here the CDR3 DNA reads TGCAGTGCCAGTAGCGGGTGGACAGATACGCAGTATTTT. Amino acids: CSASSGWTDTQYF.

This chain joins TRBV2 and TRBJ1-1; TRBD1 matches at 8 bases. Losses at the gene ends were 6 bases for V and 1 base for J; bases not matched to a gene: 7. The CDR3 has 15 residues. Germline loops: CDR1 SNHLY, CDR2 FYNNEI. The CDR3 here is CASSLTGEKNTEAFF. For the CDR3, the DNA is TGTGCCAGCAGCTTGACAGGGGAGAAGAACACTGAAGCTTTCTTT.

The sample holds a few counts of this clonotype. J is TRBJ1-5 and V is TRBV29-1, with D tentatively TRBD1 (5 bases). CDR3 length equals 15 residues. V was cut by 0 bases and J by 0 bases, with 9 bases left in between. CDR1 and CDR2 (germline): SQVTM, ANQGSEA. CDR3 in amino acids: CSVEEGGYSNQPQHF. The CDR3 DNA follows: TGCAGCGTTGAAGAGGGGGGGTATAGCAATCAGCCCCAGCATTTT.